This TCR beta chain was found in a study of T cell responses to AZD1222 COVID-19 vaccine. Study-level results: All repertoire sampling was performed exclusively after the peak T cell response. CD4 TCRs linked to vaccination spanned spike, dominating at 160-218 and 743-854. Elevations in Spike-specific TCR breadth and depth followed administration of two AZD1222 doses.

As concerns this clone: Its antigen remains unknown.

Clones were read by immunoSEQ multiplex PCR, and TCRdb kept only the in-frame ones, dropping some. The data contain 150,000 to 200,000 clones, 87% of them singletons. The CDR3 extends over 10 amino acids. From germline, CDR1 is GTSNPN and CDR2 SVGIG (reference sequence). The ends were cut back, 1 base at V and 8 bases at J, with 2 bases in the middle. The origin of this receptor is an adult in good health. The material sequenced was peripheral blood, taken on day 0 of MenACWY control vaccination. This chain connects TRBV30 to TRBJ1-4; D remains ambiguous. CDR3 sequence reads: CAWSGEKLFF. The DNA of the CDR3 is TGTGCCTGGAGTGGGGAAAAACTGTTTTTT. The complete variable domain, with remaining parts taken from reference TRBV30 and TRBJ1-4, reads SQTIHQWPATLVQPVGSPLSLECTVEGTSNPNLYWYRQAAGRGLQLLFYSVGIGQISSEVPQNLSASRPQDRQFILSSKKLLLSDSGFYLCAWSGEKLFFGSGTQLSVL.